This entry features one T cell receptor (beta chain) sequence. The V segment lost 11 bases and the J segment 0 bases; nucleotides outside the gene matches: 10. The CDR3 is 16 residues long. Germline CDR1 reads SNHLY; CDR2 reads FYNNEI. The source of the sample is a study of blood T cell repertoires in COVID-19. On the study more broadly: Sites across the United States, Italy and Spain contributed samples from acute and convalescent COVID-19. PBMCs, B-cell-depleted T cells, or T cells were the source of the cDNA or gDNA that made up the material.

TCRdb's table, derived via immunoSEQ multiplex PCR, lists solely in-frame clones and lacks some. The sample holds some 120,000 clones; around 90% are singletons and the top ten take over 1.5%. The sequence came from a human donor in a cohort sampled during active COVID-19. The sequenced sample was peripheral blood. J is TRBJ1-6 and V is TRBV2; TRBD1 matches at 7 bases. The CDR3: CAGTGQQSSYNSPLHF. In DNA, the CDR3 is TGTGCCGGAACGGGACAGCAGAGCTCCTATAATTCACCCCTCCACTTT.